This entry features one T cell receptor (beta chain) sequence. This record comes from a study of cytomegalovirus exposure and HLA in healthy donors. Use of 60 Vbeta and 13 Jbeta primers characterized the PCR. TCRdb's table, derived via immunoSEQ multiplex PCR, lists solely in-frame clones and lacks some. Of some 150,000 clones in the sample, about 81% are singletons; the top ten hold around 8.1%. From germline, CDR1 is GTSNPN and CDR2 SVGIG (reference sequence). The CDR3 runs 12 residues. Trimming removed 0 bases from V and 7 bases from J, with 8 bases in between. Sequencing was carried out using PBMCs. The genes are TRBV30 and TRBJ2-3; D ambiguous. This TCR derives from a woman aged 50 to 60 in good health and CMV-seropositive. The CDR3 DNA reads TGTGCCTGGAGTGTAATAGTAAATACGCAGTATTTT. Translated, it gives CAWSVIVNTQYF.